A single sample gave rise to the 10 T cell receptor beta chains below, sequenced in a study of shared clonotypes between healthy human individuals (dated by TCRdb to the early 2020s). Libraries were made using the immunoSEQ multiplex PCR assay. The clones in this table, taken by TCRdb from immuneACCESS, are in-frame only. Not every clone is retained; where verified, under half of the shortfall comes from an unresolved V gene, and the cause of the rest is unknown. The sample profile shows a few million clones; 90% to 95% of them were found once. About 0.39% of the sample is in the top ten clones. The sample taken for sequencing was naive CD4+ T cells from PBMCs. What the cell subset or site label conveys for this sample: CD45RA+ positively selected. These receptors all stem from a man aged 18-30 years in good health. Some clones in this sample may be carry-over from other donors' samples.

The chain joins TRBV5-1 to TRBJ2-3, with 10 positions matching TRBD2. J gave up 0 bases and V 0 bases, and 13 bases lay outside the gene matches. The germline V gene has CDR1 SGHRS and CDR2 YFSETQ. The CDR3 covers 20 residues. This chain's CDR3 is CASSLAVVAGGGYSTDTQYF. CDR3 bases: TGCGCCAGCAGCTTGGCCGTGGTAGCGGGAGGAGGTTATAGCACAGATACGCAGTATTTT.

The chain joins TRBV13 to TRBJ1-3; TRBD1 matches at 9 bases. Germline values: CDR1 PRHDT, CDR2 FYEKMQ (reference sequence). The CDR3 runs 16 residues. Trimming at V came to 0 bases and at J to 0 bases, leaving 0 bases not matched to a gene. CDR3 protein: CASSLGDRGSGNTIYF. The CDR3 coding sequence is TGTGCCAGCAGCTTAGGGGACAGGGGCTCTGGAAACACCATATATTTT.

The genes are TRBV11-2 and TRBJ2-2; D call uncertain. Looked up from germline, CDR1 is SGHAT and CDR2 is FQNNGV. The CDR3 sequence is 14 residues long. V was clipped by 6 bases and J by 1 base, with 9 bases between them. This chain's CDR3 is CASRDTLNTGELFF. The CDR3 DNA sequence: TGTGCCAGCAGGGATACATTGAACACCGGGGAGCTGTTTTTT.

The chain recombines TRBV19 with TRBJ2-1, with D possibly matching TRBD2 (7 bases). This CDR3 contains 14 residues. Trimming took off 2 bases at V and 8 bases at J, with 13 bases between the two ends. CDR1 and CDR2 from the germline V gene are LNHDA and SQIVND (reference sequence). CDR3 DNA sequence: TGTGCCAGTAGTATACTGCAGGGGAGGGATGAGCAGTTCTTC. Translated: CASSILQGRDEQFF. The full variable domain, its missing parts supplied by reference TRBV19 and TRBJ2-1, is DGGITQSPKYLFRKEGQNVTLSCEQNLNHDAMYWYRQDPGQGLRLIYYSQIVNDFQKGDIAEGYSVSREKKESFPLTVTSAQKNPTAFYLCASSILQGRDEQFFGPGTRLTVL.

The rearrangement joins TRBV9 to TRBJ1-3; 8 nucleotides match TRBD1. This CDR3 is 15 amino acids long. V was pared by 0 bases and J by 7 bases, with 6 bases of the junction left unmatched. The V gene's germline CDR1 is SGDLS and CDR2 YYNGEE. The CDR3 is CASSVDGTGYNTIYF. CDR3 nucleotides: TGTGCCAGCAGCGTAGACGGGACAGGATATAACACCATATATTTT.

This chain connects TRBV5-1 to TRBJ1-5; D call uncertain. The germline V gene has CDR1 SGHRS and CDR2 YFSETQ. Trimming pared 0 bases from V and 6 bases from J, leaving 13 bases between. The CDR3 consists of 15 residues. CDR3 coding DNA: TGCGCCAGCAGCTTGGTGTCCGGGGTAGGTCAGCCCCAGCATTTT. Translated: CASSLVSGVGQPQHF.

This clone was detected only once. J is TRBJ2-2 and V is TRBV27, with D possibly matching TRBD2 (5 bases). Germline V gives CDR1 MNHEY, CDR2 SMNVEV (reference sequence). V was trimmed by 10 bases and J by 4 bases, leaving 22 bases between them. This CDR3 has 16 residues. CDR3 in DNA: TGTGCCACCGCTCTAAGAGGGCTTCCTAGCACCGGGGAGCTGTTTTTT. It translates to CATALRGLPSTGELFF.

This chain uses TRBV27 with TRBJ2-3, with D perhaps TRBD2 (5 bases). The CDR3 spans 16 residues. Trimming stripped 5 bases from V and 1 base from J, with 16 bases between. CDR1 MNHEY and CDR2 SMNVEV come from the germline V gene (reference sequence). CDR3 bases: TGTGCCAGCAGTCCAAGGACCTTCGGGGGCACAGATACGCAGTATTTT. Translation: CASSPRTFGGTDTQYF.

The chain employs TRBV11-2 and TRBJ1-3, with D possibly TRBD1 on 6 matching bases. From germline, CDR1 is SGHAT and CDR2 FQNNGV. This CDR3 contains 15 residues. The germline V and J ends were trimmed by 4 bases and 0 bases, with 10 bases remaining between them. The CDR3 sequence is CASSSGQISGNTIYF. The CDR3 region has the DNA TGTGCCAGCAGCTCCGGACAGATCTCTGGAAACACCATATATTTT.

This clone was observed once. The J gene is TRBJ1-1, the V gene TRBV19; tentatively, D is TRBD1 (5 bases). Germline values: CDR1 LNHDA, CDR2 SQIVND (reference sequence). The CDR3 contains 15 residues. V lost 5 bases and J 1 base, leaving 14 bases between the germline ends. CDR3 in amino acids: CASSFTGRKNTEAFF. DNA of the CDR3: TGTGCCAGTAGTTTCACGGGACGGAAGAACACTGAAGCTTTCTTT.